The rows below give T cell receptor beta chains drawn from one sample of a study of cytomegalovirus exposure and HLA in healthy donors. Sequencing used immunoSEQ multiplex PCR; TCRdb keeps in-frame clones, though not all of them. The table has more than 85,000 clones, roughly two thirds seen once; the top ten hold 3% to 3.5%. Sequencing was done on a sample of PBMCs. These receptors all come from a man aged 25-45 years in good health and CMV-seronegative. Each CDR3 is given with its conserved first and last residue. Fields, in order: D gene, V gene, J gene, clone size, CDR3 DNA, CDR3 protein. The D gene is left open where the match is weak. Some rows have no size entry. The others give once, few or many, or a class for an expanded clone.

>NA|TRBV29-1|TRBJ1-4|NA
TGCAGCGTTGATGACGGGGTTGGGGAAAAACTGTTTTTT
CSVDDGVGEKLFF
>NA|TRBV6-5|TRBJ1-3|NA
TGTGCCAGCATGAGCGGGGCTGGAAACACCATATATTTT
CASMSGAGNTIYF
>TRBD1|TRBV9|TRBJ1-2|NA
TGTGCCAGCAGCGCCCCCCTTGACAGGGGATCAGGCTACACCTTC
CASSAPLDRGSGYTF
>TRBD2|TRBV10-3|TRBJ2-7|NA
TGTGCCATCAGTGAATGGGATAGCGGGGACTACGAGCAGTACTTC
CAISEWDSGDYEQYF
>NA|TRBV7-9|TRBJ2-1|NA
TGTGCCAGCAGCTTAGGTCTAGCGTACAATGAGCAGTTCTTC
CASSLGLAYNEQFF
>NA|TRBV20-1|TRBJ2-7|NA
TGCAGTGCCCGCCGGGATTACGAGCAGTACTTC
CSARRDYEQYF
>NA|TRBV2|TRBJ1-1|NA
TGTGCCAGCAATCAGGGGAGCACTGAAGCTTTCTTT
CASNQGSTEAFF
>TRBD2|TRBV19|TRBJ2-6|NA
TGTGCCAGTAGTATAAAGCTCCTAGCGGGAAGCTCTGGGGCCAACGTCCTGACTTTC
CASSIKLLAGSSGANVLTF
>TRBD1|TRBV5-4|TRBJ2-6|few
TGTGCCAGCAGCTTGGTCGGGACAGGGGCCCCAACTGGGGCCAACGTCCTGACTTTC
CASSLVGTGAPTGANVLTF
>NA|TRBV6-5|TRBJ2-2|NA
TGTGCCAGCAACCGACAGAAGTTAAACACCGGGGAGCTGTTTTTT
CASNRQKLNTGELFF
>NA|TRBV4-3|TRBJ1-3|NA
TGCGCCAGCAGCCAAGCCGCCGGACAACGGGCCGACACCATATATTTT
CASSQAAGQRADTIYF
>NA|TRBV6-5|TRBJ1-1|NA
TGTGCCAGCAGCGTCAGGGGATTCACTGAAGCTTTCTTT
CASSVRGFTEAFF
>TRBD2|TRBV5-1|TRBJ2-1|NA
TGCGCCAGCAGCTTGGCGGGGGGAGGCAATGAGCAGTTCTTC
CASSLAGGGNEQFF
>TRBD2|TRBV11-3|TRBJ2-1|NA
TGTGCCAGCAGCGGTAGCGGGAGTTTTATTAGCTCCTACAATGAGCAGTTCTTC
CASSGSGSFISSYNEQFF
>TRBD2|TRBV27|TRBJ2-2|NA
TGTGCCAGCAGTCCGGGGACTAGCGGGACTGGCGGGGAGCTGTTTTTT
CASSPGTSGTGGELFF
>NA|TRBV11-2|TRBJ2-2|NA
TGTGCCAGCAGCTTAACCCCCAGCGGGCTTTTCACCGGGGAGCTGTTTTTT
CASSLTPSGLFTGELFF
>NA|TRBV11-3|TRBJ1-4|NA
TGTGCCAGCAGCTTAGCCCCTGAGGGAGGGGAGAATGAAAAACTGTTTTTT
CASSLAPEGGENEKLFF
>TRBD1|TRBV9|TRBJ1-2|NA
TGTGCCAGCAGCGTAGCCCCCGGGACAGGCGATGGCTACACCTTC
CASSVAPGTGDGYTF
>NA|TRBV2|TRBJ2-2|few
TGTGCCAGCAGTTCCGGACAGACCGGGGAGCTGTTTTTT
CASSSGQTGELFF
>NA|TRBV27|TRBJ2-5|NA
TGTGCCAGCAGGCCACAGGGCGGTTGGTGGGAGACCCAGTACTTC
CASRPQGGWWETQYF
>NA|TRBV5-1|TRBJ1-3|once
TGCGCCAGCAGCTTTTTAGGGGCCACCACCGGAAACACCATATATTTT
CASSFLGATTGNTIYF
>TRBD2|TRBV5-1|TRBJ2-1|NA
TGCGCCAGCAGCTTTACTAGCGGCCCCAGCTACAATGAGCAGTTCTTC
CASSFTSGPSYNEQFF
>TRBD2|TRBV9|TRBJ2-7|NA
TGTGCCAGCAGCGTAGCTATAGGTAGCGGGTTCGAGCAGTACTTC
CASSVAIGSGFEQYF
>TRBD1|TRBV11-3|TRBJ1-1|NA
TGTGCCAGCGGACAGGGGGTTGTAACTGAAGCTTTCTTT
CASGQGVVTEAFF
>NA|TRBV6-5|TRBJ2-7|NA
TGTGCCAGCCGCAAAGGGGTGGCCTACGAGCAGTACTTC
CASRKGVAYEQYF
>TRBD1|TRBV13|TRBJ2-2|NA
TGTGCCAGCAGCGGGACAGGGGATGACACCGGGGAGCTGTTTTTT
CASSGTGDDTGELFF
>NA|TRBV7-8|TRBJ1-1|NA
TGTGCCAGCAGCCCCGGAGCAGGGATGAACACTGAAGCTTTCTTT
CASSPGAGMNTEAFF
>TRBD1|TRBV28|TRBJ1-5|NA
TGTGCCAGCAGCCTTAAGACAGGGGTTCGGCCCCAGCATTTT
CASSLKTGVRPQHF
>TRBD1|TRBV19|TRBJ1-4|NA
TGTGCCAGTATCGCCCCAGGGGACAGGCGCGAAAAACTGTTTTTT
CASIAPGDRREKLFF
>NA|TRBV27|TRBJ2-2|NA
TGTGCCAGCAGTTTCACTGGCGGGAACACCGGGGAGCTGTTTTTT
CASSFTGGNTGELFF
>TRBD1|TRBV30|TRBJ1-4|NA
TGTGCCTGGAGCCCAGGGGGAACTAATGAAAAACTGTTTTTT
CAWSPGGTNEKLFF
>TRBD2|TRBV27|TRBJ2-2|NA
TGTGCCAGCAGTTCCGGTGGGCTAGCGGGAGGGACCGGGGAGCTGTTTTTT
CASSSGGLAGGTGELFF
>TRBD2|TRBV14|TRBJ2-1|once
TGTGCCAGCAGCCACCTCGTGGGACTAGCTGGCAATGAGCAGTTCTTC
CASSHLVGLAGNEQFF
>TRBD1|TRBV15|TRBJ1-2|few
TGTGCCACCAGCAGAGACGAACACCAGGGGGATGGCTACACCTTC
CATSRDEHQGDGYTF
>NA|TRBV6-1|TRBJ1-2|NA
TGTGCCAGCAGTGAAGCGCTTCGGCGGGGTGGCTACACCTTC
CASSEALRRGGYTF
>NA|TRBV18|TRBJ2-6|few
TGTGCCAGCTCACCACCAGGGGCCGGGGCCAACGTCCTGACTTTC
CASSPPGAGANVLTF
>TRBD1|TRBV4-2|TRBJ2-7|NA
TGTGCCAGCAGCCAAGAAAACAGGGGGTACGAGCAGTACTTC
CASSQENRGYEQYF